These 26 T cell receptor beta chains were all obtained from the same sample, sequenced in a study of T cells in localized non-small cell lung cancer. Sequencing used immunoSEQ multiplex PCR; TCRdb keeps in-frame clones, though not all of them. The table has more than 1,500 clones, over 30% seen once. The material was lung tumor tissue, obtained before any cancer treatment. The receptor source for this set is a female donor of 60 years or more with stage I lung adenocarcinoma.

CDR3 residues: CSVRRVGDTQYF. The CDR3 coding sequence is TGCAGCGTACGGAGAGTGGGAGATACGCAGTATTTT. The V and J genes are TRBV29-1 and TRBJ2-3, with D hard to call. CDR3 size: 12 residues. CDR1 and CDR2 (germline): SQVTM, ANQGSEA. With 6 bases removed from V and 5 bases from J, the gap between germline ends came to 12 bases.

This chain links TRBV25-1 with TRBJ1-1, with D possibly being TRBD1 (5 bases). The CDR3 loop spans 14 amino acids. Germline loops: CDR1 MGHDK, CDR2 SYGVNS. V lost 4 bases and J 4 bases, leaving 13 bases between the germline ends. The CDR3 DNA reads TGTGCCAGCAGTGGACCGGGGCCCGCCACTGAAGCTTTCTTT. This sequence encodes CASSGPGPATEAFF.

V is TRBV9 and J is TRBJ1-2, with 8 bases matching TRBD1. CDR1 SGDLS and CDR2 YYNGEE come from the germline V gene. With V trimmed by 5 bases and J by 4 bases, 7 bases remained unmatched. The CDR3 extends over 14 amino acids. In DNA, the CDR3 is TGTGCCAGCAGTCCAGGGGGCGCGGGCTATGGCTACACCTTC. Translating it yields CASSPGGAGYGYTF. The full variable domain, rest sourced from reference TRBV9 and TRBJ1-2, is DSGVTQTPKHLITATGQRVTLRCSPRSGDLSVYWYQQSLDQGLQFLIQYYNGEERAKGNILERFSAQQFPDLHSELNLSSLELGDSALYFCASSPGGAGYGYTFGSGTRLTVV.

The gene calls are TRBV28 and TRBJ1-5; the D gene is possibly TRBD1 (6 bases). CDR3 length: 15 residues. Trimming pared 3 bases from V and 6 bases from J, leaving 15 bases between. The germline V gene encodes CDR1 MDHEN and CDR2 SYDVKM. CDR3 DNA: TGTGCCAGCAGTTTTCATACAGGGAGCGGTCAGCCCCAGCATTTT. Translating gives CASSFHTGSGQPQHF.

Only a few counts were recorded for this clone. The J gene is TRBJ2-7, the V gene TRBV11-3; 10 nucleotides align to TRBD2. Germline V gene sequence: CDR1 SGHNT, CDR2 YENEEA. This CDR3 contains 15 residues. V shed 7 bases and J 5 bases; nucleotides not matched to a gene: 11. CDR3 DNA sequence: TGTGCCAGCACCCACCCCAGCGGGGGGGCCCACGAGCAGTACTTC. Protein: CASTHPSGGAHEQYF.

This clone was seen only a few times. The chain joins TRBV9 to TRBJ2-7, with TRBD2 matching over 14 bases. This CDR3 has 15 amino acids. Trimming removed 3 bases from V and 5 bases from J; junction bases left unmatched: 4. Germline CDR1 is SGDLS and CDR2 is YYNGEE. CDR3 coding DNA: TGTGCCAGCAGCGGAGGGACTAGCGGGAGCCACGAGCAGTACTTC. The encoded protein is CASSGGTSGSHEQYF.

The chain couples TRBV18 to TRBJ2-5; 8 bases are a match to TRBD1. CDR3 length: 14 amino acids. The ends lost 8 bases at V and 5 bases at J; junction bases unmatched: 10. Germline CDR1 is KGHSH and CDR2 is LQKENI. CDR3 coding DNA: TGTGCCAGCACTCCGGACAGGGTTCAGGAGACCCAGTACTTC. Translated: CASTPDRVQETQYF.

In its sample, this clone was seen a few times. The J gene is TRBJ1-2, the V gene TRBV11-3, with TRBD1 matching 7 bases. J gave up 6 bases and V 5 bases, and 9 bases lay outside the gene matches. Germline V gene data show CDR1 as SGHNT and CDR2 as YENEEA. CDR3 size: 14 residues. CDR3 sequence: CASSNHGQENGYTF. For the CDR3, the DNA is TGTGCCAGCAGCAACCACGGACAGGAAAATGGCTACACCTTC.

This chain joins TRBV19 and TRBJ1-1; no clear D gene. The CDR3 spans 12 residues. V lost 7 bases and J lost 4, with 10 bases in between. Germline V gives CDR1 LNHDA, CDR2 SQIVND (reference sequence). The CDR3 region is CASIGYGTEAFF. The CDR3 DNA reads as TGTGCCAGTATCGGGTACGGCACTGAAGCTTTCTTT.

The CDR3 is CASSILAGQSYEQYF. CDR3 in DNA: TGTGCCAGTAGTATCCTCGCAGGTCAATCCTACGAGCAGTACTTC. The chain links TRBV19 to TRBJ2-7, with D uncertain. Germline V gene data show CDR1 as LNHDA and CDR2 as SQIVND (reference sequence). Trimming removed 3 bases from V and 1 base from J, with 13 bases in between. This CDR3 comprises 15 residues.

This clone was observed once. This rearrangement joins TRBV29-1 to TRBJ2-2; 10 positions agree with TRBD1. The CDR3 covers 13 residues. Germline V CDR1 and CDR2: SQVTM, ANQGSEA. V trimming: 7 bases; J trimming: 6 bases; junction bases outside the gene matches: 5. The CDR3 loop reads CSAQGTGAGELFF. The CDR3 DNA reads TGCAGCGCCCAGGGGACAGGGGCCGGGGAGCTGTTTTTT.

This chain uses TRBV12-5 with TRBJ1-5; D unclear. The CDR3 is 12 amino acids. The germline V gene encodes CDR1 LGHNT and CDR2 FRNRAP. The CDR3 sequence: CASTAGGQPQHF. The CDR3 DNA sequence: TGTGCCAGCACTGCCGGTGGTCAGCCCCAGCATTTT. Full variable domain (remainder filled in from reference TRBV12-5 and TRBJ1-5): DARVTQTPRHKVTEMGQEVTMRCQPILGHNTVFWYRQTMMQGLELLAYFRNRAPLDDSGMPKDRFSAEMPDATLATLKIQPSEPRDSAVYFCASTAGGQPQHFGDGTRLSIL.

The chain carries TRBV19 and TRBJ1-2, with unresolved D. The CDR3 consists of 14 residues. Germline V gene sequence: CDR1 LNHDA, CDR2 SQIVND (reference sequence). The V end was cut by 3 bases, the J end by 4 bases, with 12 bases between. CDR3 protein: CASSITEGAYGYTF. CDR3 nucleotides: TGTGCCAGTAGTATCACGGAAGGCGCCTATGGCTACACCTTC.

This clone was picked up one time. This chain links TRBV28 with TRBJ2-7; tentative D call: TRBD1 (5 bases). Per the germline V gene, CDR1 is MDHEN and CDR2 is SYDVKM. V lost 4 bases and J 4 bases, leaving 14 bases between the germline ends. The CDR3 sequence is 14 residues long. The CDR3 sequence: CASSSAGFNYEQYF. DNA of the CDR3: TGTGCCAGCAGTTCTGCAGGGTTTAATTACGAGCAGTACTTC.

This chain links TRBV9 with TRBJ2-1; no clear D. The V end lost 0 bases, the J end lost 3 bases, and 10 bases lay between the germline ends. Germline CDR1 reads SGDLS; CDR2 reads YYNGEE. The CDR3 contains 15 residues. The CDR3 region is CASSVGGSNYNEQFF. The CDR3 nucleotides are TGTGCCAGCAGCGTAGGTGGTAGCAACTACAATGAGCAGTTCTTC.

This clone was recorded a few times. CDR3 in amino acids: CASRRTGWDYGYTF. DNA of the CDR3: TGTGCCAGCAGGCGGACAGGGTGGGACTATGGCTACACCTTC. The chain recombines TRBV11-3 with TRBJ1-2, with 8 positions matching TRBD1. The length of the CDR3 is 14 residues. The germline gives CDR1 SGHNT, CDR2 YENEEA. The V gene end was trimmed by 6 bases and the J gene end by 3 bases; junction bases not matched to a gene: 6.

This clone was counted between two and nine times. The chain joins TRBV9 to TRBJ2-5; no firm D call. Germline assignment: CDR1 SGDLS and CDR2 YYNGEE. The CDR3 length is 13 residues. With 3 bases removed from V and 4 bases from J, the gap between germline ends came to 10 bases. CDR3 sequence reads: CASSADAGETQYF. The DNA of the CDR3 is TGTGCCAGCAGCGCGGATGCCGGAGAGACCCAGTACTTC. Full variable domain (outside the CDR3, taken from reference TRBV9 and TRBJ2-5): DSGVTQTPKHLITATGQRVTLRCSPRSGDLSVYWYQQSLDQGLQFLIQYYNGEERAKGNILERFSAQQFPDLHSELNLSSLELGDSALYFCASSADAGETQYFGPGTRLLVL.

This clone is categorized as medium-sized (0.01 to 0.1%). V gene TRBV11-3 combines with J gene TRBJ2-1; D may be TRBD1 or TRBD2 (5 bases each). Deletions cut 3 bases from V and 0 bases from J, with 9 bases between. Germline V gene lookup returns CDR1 SGHNT and CDR2 YENEEA. The CDR3 is 15 residues long. The CDR3 loop reads CASSLGRFSYNEQFF. The CDR3 DNA reads TGTGCCAGCAGCTTGGGACGCTTCTCCTACAATGAGCAGTTCTTC.

This sequence joins TRBV19 and TRBJ2-1; 10 bases align to TRBD1. The CDR3 is 15 amino acids. V lost 5 bases and J lost 4; bases outside the gene matches: 5. Germline assignment: CDR1 LNHDA and CDR2 SQIVND (reference sequence). The CDR3 loop is CASSLPGQGYNEQFF. DNA for the CDR3: TGTGCCAGTAGTCTACCGGGACAGGGGTACAATGAGCAGTTCTTC. Looking up the rest from reference TRBV19 and TRBJ2-1 gives the full variable domain: DGGITQSPKYLFRKEGQNVTLSCEQNLNHDAMYWYRQDPGQGLRLIYYSQIVNDFQKGDIAEGYSVSREKKESFPLTVTSAQKNPTAFYLCASSLPGQGYNEQFFGPGTRLTVL.

The rearrangement links TRBV6-8 to TRBJ2-7, with 10 bases fitting TRBD1. The length of the CDR3 is 12 residues. With V trimmed by 10 bases and J by 4 bases, 4 bases remained unmatched. Germline V CDR1 and CDR2: MNHGY, SAAAGT. This CDR3 reads CAIRDRGYEQYF. The DNA for the CDR3 is TGTGCCATCAGGGACAGGGGTTACGAGCAGTACTTC.

The chain uses TRBV19 and TRBJ1-1; D remains unclear. The CDR3 contains 13 residues. Trimming took off 9 bases at V and 1 base at J, with 12 bases between the two ends. Per germline, CDR1 LNHDA and CDR2 SQIVND (reference sequence). DNA for the CDR3: TGTGCCAGCACTCTTCAAAGGAACACTGAAGCTTTCTTT. Translation: CASTLQRNTEAFF.

This clone is medium-sized by share. This chain uses TRBV11-3 with TRBJ1-1; D gene uncertain. Germline V gene sequence: CDR1 SGHNT, CDR2 YENEEA. The CDR3 is 15 residues long. Trimming shortened V by 5 bases and J by 1 base, and 14 bases separated the two germline ends. This CDR3 is CASSLRETGNTEAFF. In DNA, the CDR3 is TGTGCCAGCAGCCTCCGCGAGACGGGGAACACTGAAGCTTTCTTT.

The rearrangement joins TRBV18 to TRBJ1-1, with TRBD1 matching over 7 bases. The trim removed 3 bases at V and 1 base at J, leaving 8 bases unmatched. CDR1 is KGHSH and CDR2 is LQKENI in the germline V gene. CDR3 length: 16 amino acids. The DNA for the CDR3 is TGTGCCAGCTCACCTAGTTTGGGACAGCGGAACACTGAAGCTTTCTTT. Amino acids: CASSPSLGQRNTEAFF.

The gene calls are TRBV5-1 and TRBJ2-7, with 11 bases aligning to TRBD2. This CDR3 comprises 18 residues. From germline, CDR1 is SGHRS and CDR2 YFSETQ. V trimming: 0 bases; J trimming: 0 bases; junction bases outside the gene matches: 8. CDR3 nucleotide sequence: TGCGCCAGCAGCTTGGAGACTAGCGGGGCGAGGAGCTCCTACGAGCAGTACTTC. Protein product: CASSLETSGARSSYEQYF.

The V gene is TRBV10-2, the J gene TRBJ2-2; D is unclear. This CDR3 comprises 12 residues. Germline CDR1 WSHSY, CDR2 SAAADI. Deletions cut 0 bases from V and 6 bases from J, with 2 bases between. CDR3: CASSESAGELFF. CDR3 bases: TGCGCCAGCAGTGAGTCAGCCGGGGAGCTGTTTTTT.

This CDR3 reads CSTEQGLAGYGYTF. CDR3 bases: TGCAGCACAGAGCAGGGGCTGGCTGGGTATGGCTACACCTTC. The V gene is TRBV29-1, the J gene TRBJ1-2; maybe TRBD1 (6 bases). V lost 8 bases to trimming and J lost 5 bases, with 21 bases between them. The V gene's germline CDR1 is SQVTM and CDR2 ANQGSEA. CDR3 length equals 14 residues.